This paragraph covers one T cell receptor (beta chain) sequence. Its antigen is currently not known. Base qualities are not recorded, but no much larger clone differs from it by a single base. The sample belongs to a study of cytomegalovirus exposure and HLA in healthy donors (TCRdb year 2017). Context from the whole study: According to an earlier analysis of a few hundred of the donors, roughly 180 million T cells yielded roughly 110 million unique TCR beta sequences and approximately 300 Gb of sequence data. A separate validation cohort of 100 to 150 different subjects was used in addition to the roughly 670-subject first cohort. Donor age, sex, ethnicity and CMV serostatus were compiled alongside the repertoire data. Roughly 300 gigabases of sequencing data and tens of millions of unique TCR sequences were included in an early release covering roughly 600 HLA-typed donors. The study aimed to test whether signatures of past pathogen exposure could be identified by cataloging public T cell receptors. In a later genetic analysis, genome-wide SNP genotypes for about three fifths of the roughly 670 donors were used, and that subset was treated as a discovery cohort. Of the 300 to 450 genotyped donors, less than 85% were placed in the genetic ancestry cluster associated with self-reported Caucasian donors. The number of donors typed differed by locus, with about 629-630 for A, B, C, DRB1 and DQB1, around 500 for DQA1, over 600 for DPA1, and some 450 for DPB1. To study patterns of TCR occurrence, a later analysis re-analyzed previously published TCR beta repertoires from more than 550 donors and added high-resolution HLA genotyping. HLA typing covered class I and class II loci at four-digit resolution. The study profiled the T cell repertoires of around 700 subjects by immunosequencing and related them to cytomegalovirus serostatus. The later analysis used no new phenotypic data to find candidate immune exposures, relying instead on TCR beta sequences and their occurrence across donors. In an earlier analysis of 550 to 700 of the donors, high-throughput TCR beta sequencing was used to judge whether each TCR beta V gene segment behaved as functional or pseudogenic. On average, roughly 250,000 unique TCR beta nucleotide sequences were sequenced per donor among more than 350 genotyped donors of the cohort, with around 19% of those sequences being non-productive. Several DR-DQ haplotypes were treated as single units for association and clustering because of strong linkage in the cohort. To predict cytomegalovirus infection status, the study brought together high-throughput TCR immunosequencing, statistical association of individual TCRs with disease status, and machine learning. All discovery cohort repertoires had been generated on a single sequencing platform.

The cohort was made up of 650 to 700 healthy bone marrow donors. All cohort members were sampled while nominally healthy, although unrecorded immune exposures were likely present. The donor tested CMV seropositive, placing the donor among the 250 to 350 seropositive members of the cohort. A peripheral blood sample was collected from each donor, and TCR beta sequencing was performed on peripheral blood mononuclear cells. The Qiagen DNeasy Blood Extraction Kit was used to extract genomic DNA from the blood cell samples. Library construction relied on the immunoSEQ multiplex PCR assay. For the multiplex PCR, a mixture combining 60 forward primers for TCR Vbeta segments and 13 reverse primers for TCR Jbeta segments was used. The CDR3 region of rearranged TCR beta genes was amplified from genomic DNA with a multiplex PCR assay. Amplified TCR beta libraries were sequenced as 87-base-pair reads on the Illumina HiSeq System. The published analysis was carried out like this. In a later analysis, around 80 million unique TCR beta chains were counted across the approximately 670 repertoires, and some 10 million of these chains were shared by at least two donors. Raw reads were error-corrected and collapsed into unique sequences with a nearest-neighbor algorithm that merged closely related sequences to remove PCR and sequencing errors. V, D and J gene segments were assigned by aligning CDR3 sequences to IMGT reference sequences. For a sequence to be retained, at least a six-nucleotide match to both a V gene segment and a J gene segment was required. Rearrangements were called productive when the CDR3 lacked stop codons and stayed in frame with V and J; all others were non-productive. CDR3 was defined according to IMGT convention as the region running from the second conserved V-encoded cysteine to the conserved J-encoded phenylalanine. Sequences without an unambiguous match to a single V gene segment were excluded from the earlier analysis of about 600 of the donors. An earlier analysis of just under 600 of the donors called V segments functional above 56.7% productive rearrangements and segregating when the between-donor standard deviation exceeded 5%. To diagnose cytomegalovirus status from the catalog of TCR beta chain sequences, a statistical classification framework was built. A later analysis assigned V and J genes by comparing TCR nucleotide sequences with IMGT/GENE-DB human TR gene sequences. Using the TCRdist pipeline, a later analysis assigned CDR3 sequences along with most-parsimonious VDJ recombination scenarios. In a later analysis, each TCR beta chain was defined by its CDR3 amino acid sequence together with its V-gene family, and reads without a unique V-gene family were excluded. A later analysis removed 592 highly shared, low-generation-probability nucleotide sequences to deal with suspected cross-contamination and a sequencing artifact. For each public chain, a later analysis derived a clonal expansion index from normalized ranks of inferred template counts within each repertoire. In a later analysis, generation probabilities were computed with a VDJ recombination model fitted to out-of-frame rearrangements, and the resulting probabilities were checked against IGoR. In a later analysis, hypergeometric tests were used to score TCR-TCR, TCR-HLA and TCR-CMV co-occurrence, with a repertoire-size bias correction applied to TCR pairs. A later analysis estimated false discovery rates by permuting HLA or CMV assignments 20 times. In a later analysis, co-occurring TCRs were grouped using DBSCAN, with TCRdist sequence similarity added in when clustering inside HLA-allele-positive subsets. Co-occurrence clustering excluded repertoires with fewer than 30,000 or more than 120,000 public chains, plus five with anomalous nucleotide sharing. This immuneACCESS table, as held by TCRdb, lists in-frame sequences with V and J called but not all clones. Of the missing ones, under half trace to an unresolved V gene in checked studies; the others have no known cause. V and J calls and clone size follow that table, whereas D and trimming were derived from the DNA. Within this sample are roughly 150,000 clones, with 68% of them counted one time only. Less than 11% of the sample goes to the ten largest clones.

What the research found in general, with its limitations: In vitro tests confirmed that a few of the cytomegalovirus-associated TCR beta chains recognize cytomegalovirus antigens. Linkage disequilibrium might explain the correlated functional status among segregating V segments, but an unknown experimental factor could not be ruled out. An earlier analysis of approximately 540 of the donors showed that most TCR beta V segments appeared in productive rearrangements either about 90% or about 30% of the time, which broadly matched IMGT annotations. In the study, around 160 TCR beta chains were listed as associated with cytomegalovirus. A cluster of highly shared sequence variants was judged likely to be a technical artifact of the sequencing pipeline. A further reported finding was that TCR beta sequences accurately predicted the HLA-A and HLA-B alleles for most subjects in the first cohort. In a later analysis, several top co-occurrence clusters were reported to appear linked to parvovirus B19, influenza, CMV and Epstein-Barr virus. Immune exposure information for the cohort was limited to CMV serostatus. In a later analysis, most CMV-associated TCR beta chains were found to appear HLA-restricted, with HLA associations seemingly driven largely by CMV exposure. The earlier analysis of a few hundred of the donors excluded some 15 rarely observed V segments, including chromosome 9 orphons, because counts were too low. A later analysis found that TCR association rates varied across HLA loci, with DRB1 alleles showing the most associated TCRs and HLA-C alleles the fewest. While some public TCRs were present in many individuals, most TCR sequences turned up only very rarely across donors. Because HLA typing was missing for some donors at each locus, association tests included only the typed subset. The authors suggested that the approach could potentially be extended to other disease states and immunological phenotypes. Only TCR beta chains were sequenced in this cohort, and the absence of alpha or paired-chain data limited detectable features. Because the 87-base-pair reads could not distinguish some IMGT-functional V segments, including TRBV6-2 and TRBV6-3, those segments were excluded. Compared with the approximately 670-donor mean, donors in an Asian-associated ancestry cluster had fewer N-insertions in productive TCRs, according to a later genetic analysis. Strong co-occurrence of HLA alleles, especially DR and DQ, made assigning TCR associations to individual alleles difficult. In a later analysis, 16,951 TCR beta sequences were associated with specific HLA alleles at a false discovery rate of 0.05. V-gene and J-gene trimming of TCR beta chains was associated with a missense DCLRE1C variant in a later genetic analysis, and the association was replicated in an independent cohort. Sequencing depth was assumed to be roughly uniform across donors in the presence/absence analyses, though that assumption may not hold. Compared with equally common non-associated chains, HLA-associated TCR beta chains in a later analysis were more clonally expanded and had lower generation probabilities. The classifier was reported to diagnose cytomegalovirus status with high specificity and sensitivity in both the original cohort and the validation cohort.

V loses 4 bases of germline sequence and J loses 4 bases, and the interval between the two ends is 12 bases. The CDR3 sequence holds 14 residues, the cysteine and phenylalanine included. Left in the record is the CDR3 DNA by itself, 42 bases read in frame from the first base. Taken from the germline V gene, the CDR1 and CDR2 loops are MNHEY and SVGAGI. The sample consisted of PBMCs. The clonotype originates from a young man in good health and CMV-seropositive. The chain is made from TRBV6-5 and TRBJ2-3, and possibly TRBD2, on 6 matching bases. The sequenced DNA: TGTGCCAGCAGTTTACTGGAGCGGGCAGATACGCAGTATTTT. This yields the protein CASSLLERADTQYF.